A single sample gave rise to the 29 T cell receptor beta chains below, sequenced in a study of blood T cell repertoires in COVID-19. The assay was immunoSEQ multiplex PCR, and TCRdb's table has in-frame clones only and misses some. The sample carries about 81,000 clones, 70% to 90% recorded once. The sample consisted of peripheral blood. These receptors came from a woman in her seventies with acute or convalescent COVID-19.

The V gene is TRBV5-1, the J gene TRBJ2-3; the D gene is possibly TRBD2 (6 bases). CDR1 and CDR2 from the germline V gene are SGHRS and YFSETQ. Trimming pared 3 bases from V and 4 bases from J, leaving 9 bases between. The CDR3 sequence is 13 residues long. Here the CDR3 reads CASSSGGSDTQYF. The DNA of the CDR3 is TGCGCCAGCAGCTCCGGAGGGTCAGATACGCAGTATTTT.

The DNA for the CDR3 is TGTGCCAGCAGCTTAGTGCGGGGGAGCACTGAAGCTTTCTTT. Protein: CASSLVRGSTEAFF. The chain carries TRBV11-3 and TRBJ1-1; D perhaps matches TRBD1 (5 bases). This CDR3 is 14 amino acids long. V was pared by 1 base and J by 4 bases, with 10 bases between. CDR1 and CDR2 from the germline V gene are SGHNT and YENEEA.

The genes are TRBV10-2 and TRBJ2-3; 9 bases agree with TRBD2. The CDR3 totals 16 residues. Germline V gene lookup returns CDR1 WSHSY and CDR2 SAAADI. The V segment lost 6 bases and the J segment 5 bases; nucleotides outside the gene matches: 12. CDR3 bases: TGCGCCAGCAGACCCGGGGTAGCGGGAGTTCGAGATACGCAGTATTTT. This codes for CASRPGVAGVRDTQYF.

The chain couples TRBV5-1 to TRBJ2-5, with TRBD2 matching over 7 bases. Looked up from germline, CDR1 is SGHRS and CDR2 is YFSETQ. The ends lost 5 bases at V and 3 bases at J; junction bases unmatched: 10. The CDR3 is 15 amino acids. The CDR3 sequence: CASRRGGAGEETQYF. CDR3 bases: TGCGCCAGCAGGCGCGGCGGGGCGGGAGAAGAGACCCAGTACTTC.

V is TRBV5-1 and J is TRBJ1-3; D is ambiguous. V lost 4 bases and J lost 0, with 11 bases in between. The CDR3 length is 15 residues. Germline V gives CDR1 SGHRS, CDR2 YFSETQ. The CDR3, as DNA: TGCGCCAGCAGCCGAGACGGGGACTCTGGAAACACCATATATTTT. This sequence encodes CASSRDGDSGNTIYF. Drawing the rest from reference TRBV5-1 and TRBJ1-3, the complete variable domain is KAGVTQTPRYLIKTRGQQVTLSCSPISGHRSVSWYQQTPGQGLQFLFEYFSETQRNKGNFPGRFSGRQFSNSRSEMNVSTLELGDSALYLCASSRDGDSGNTIYFGEGSWLTVV.

The J gene is TRBJ2-1, the V gene TRBV21-1; the table assigns TRBD2, which was not confirmed against the DNA. TRBV21-1 is a pseudogene locus. The CDR3 loop spans 17 amino acids. CDR3 DNA sequence: TGTGCCAGCAGCAAAGTGATGCGGGATAGTGCCTACAATGAGCAGTTCTTC. Amino acid sequence: CASSKVMRDSAYNEQFF.

This chain links TRBV12-5 with TRBJ1-6; no definite D call. The germline gives CDR1 LGHNT, CDR2 FRNRAP. The CDR3 is 15 amino acids. V dropped 4 bases and J dropped 16 bases, with 23 bases sitting between them. CDR3: CASGSFPTGRGALHF. CDR3 bases: TGTGCTAGTGGTTCTTTCCCGACTGGTCGGGGAGCTCTCCACTTT.

The chain joins TRBV2 to TRBJ1-6; D is unclear. Germline loops: CDR1 SNHLY, CDR2 FYNNEI. This CDR3 comprises 16 residues. Trimming took off 7 bases at V and 0 bases at J, with 13 bases between the two ends. The CDR3 region has the DNA TGTGCCAGCAAACTAGCGAGGAGCTCCTATAATTCACCCCTCCACTTT. This encodes CASKLARSSYNSPLHF.

The DNA of the CDR3 is TGTGCCTGGAGCAATAAAGGACTAGCGGGAGGTCGGCAGTTCTTC. This gives the protein CAWSNKGLAGGRQFF. This rearrangement joins TRBV30 to TRBJ2-1; 14 bases align to TRBD2. CDR3 length: 15 residues. Trimming took 3 bases from V and 12 from J; bases not matched to a gene: 10. Looked up from germline, CDR1 is GTSNPN and CDR2 is SVGIG (reference sequence).

V is TRBV19 and J is TRBJ2-1; 13 bases are shared with TRBD2. CDR3 size: 16 residues. Trimming cost V 1 base and J 5 bases; bases outside gene matches: 2. In germline, CDR1 is LNHDA, CDR2 SQIVND (reference sequence). CDR3 nucleotide sequence: TGTGCCAGTAGTATAGGACTAGCGGGAGGTAACAATGAGCAGTTCTTC. Its translation: CASSIGLAGGNNEQFF.

The rearrangement links TRBV7-9 to TRBJ2-5; 8 bases are a match to TRBD2. The ends lost 5 bases at V and 1 base at J; junction bases unmatched: 9. CDR1 and CDR2 (germline): SEHNR, FQNEAQ (reference sequence). The CDR3 totals 16 residues. The CDR3 spells CASSTTSGGLQETQYF. In DNA, the CDR3 is TGTGCCAGCAGCACCACCAGCGGGGGCCTCCAAGAGACCCAGTACTTC.

The V call is TRBV12-3 or TRBV12-4, the J call TRBJ2-5; 7 bases map to TRBD1. This CDR3 spans 13 amino acids. Losses at the gene ends were 2 bases for V and 5 bases for J; bases not matched to a gene: 2. The CDR3 DNA is TGTGCCAGCAGTTTAAGGGGGCCGGAGACCCAGTACTTC. It specifies CASSLRGPETQYF.

This rearrangement joins TRBV27 to TRBJ2-7; TRBD1 matches 11 bases. Germline V gene data show CDR1 as MNHEY and CDR2 as SMNVEV (reference sequence). The CDR3 is 15 residues long. The ends lost 8 bases at V and 3 bases at J; junction bases unmatched: 9. Here the CDR3 reads CASDPGQGVYYEQYV. The CDR3, as DNA: TGTGCCAGCGATCCGGGACAGGGGGTTTACTACGAGCAGTACGTC.

The chain links TRBV6-2 or TRBV6-3 to TRBJ2-5, with 9 bases fitting TRBD1. The V segment lost 4 bases and the J segment 2 bases; nucleotides outside the gene matches: 5. Per the germline V gene, CDR1 is MNHEY and CDR2 is SVGEGT. The CDR3 consists of 15 residues. CDR3 DNA sequence: TGTGCCAGCAGTTCCTACAGGGGGCCACAAGAGACCCAGTACTTC. Translation: CASSSYRGPQETQYF.

The V call is TRBV11-3, the J call TRBJ1-2; 11 bases are a match to TRBD1. Germline CDR1 is SGHNT and CDR2 is YENEEA. The CDR3 loop spans 15 amino acids. J was trimmed by 7 bases and V by 5 bases; bases with no gene match: 9. The CDR3 DNA follows: TGTGCCAGCAGCGCCGGGACAGGGGGTTTCTCTGGCTACACCTTC. Residues: CASSAGTGGFSGYTF.

This chain links TRBV7-8 with TRBJ2-5; TRBD2 might be the D (5 bases). This CDR3 spans 16 amino acids. Germline V gene data show CDR1 as SGHVS and CDR2 as FQNEAQ. V dropped 4 bases and J dropped 4 bases, with 19 bases sitting between them. This chain's CDR3 is CASSSTPVGLGETQYF. The CDR3 coding sequence is TGTGCCAGCAGCTCCACACCCGTCGGACTGGGAGAGACCCAGTACTTC. The full variable domain, in which reference TRBV7-8 and TRBJ2-5 provide the parts outside the CDR3, is GAGVSQSPRYKVAKRGQDVALRCDPISGHVSLFWYQQALGQGPEFLTYFQNEAQLDKSGLPSDRFFAERPEGSVSTLKIQRTQQEDSAVYLCASSSTPVGLGETQYFGPGTRLLVL.

This CDR3 reads CASSASGAPYNEQFF. The DNA of the CDR3 is TGTGCCAGCAGCGCGTCAGGGGCCCCCTACAATGAGCAGTTCTTC. The rearrangement uses TRBV9 and TRBJ2-1; possibly TRBD1 for D (6 bases). V was pared by 3 bases and J by 2 bases, with 12 bases between. CDR3 length: 15 amino acids. CDR1 SGDLS and CDR2 YYNGEE come from the germline V gene.

On this clone: At one of its ends the junction is not consistent with the germline gene, which may arise from a read error. This rearrangement joins TRBV27 to TRBJ2-4; 8 nucleotides line up with TRBD2. The CDR3 consists of 15 residues. The germline V gene encodes CDR1 MNHEY and CDR2 SMNVEV (reference sequence). CDR3 protein: CASSSPGLAENIQYF. CDR3 nucleotides: TGTGCCAGCAGTTCCCCCGGACTAGCCGAAAACATTCAGTACTTC.

The genes are TRBV11-2 and TRBJ1-6; 7 bases are a match to TRBD1. With 4 bases clipped from V and 9 bases from J, the junction kept 18 bases outside the gene matches. CDR1 is SGHAT and CDR2 is FQNNGV in the germline V gene. The CDR3 loop spans 18 amino acids. As DNA, the CDR3 is TGTGCCAGCAGCTCAGCACGATCCGGGACAGATCTGTCTTCACCCCTCCACTTT. As protein: CASSSARSGTDLSSPLHF.

The chain carries TRBV11-3 and TRBJ2-2, with D unclear. Germline CDR1 and CDR2: SGHNT and YENEEA. This CDR3 has 14 residues. V shed 1 base and J shed 6 bases, with 9 bases lying between them. The CDR3 sequence: CASSLGYPPGELFF. The CDR3 DNA sequence: TGTGCCAGCAGCTTAGGCTACCCACCCGGGGAGCTGTTTTTT.

This chain joins TRBV27 and TRBJ1-1; tentatively, D is TRBD1 (5 bases). The CDR3 is made up of 13 amino acids. Germline V gives CDR1 MNHEY, CDR2 SMNVEV (reference sequence). Trimming cost V 6 bases and J 8 bases, with 16 bases left between them. The CDR3 sequence is CASRSTWGGEAFF. CDR3 DNA sequence: TGTGCCAGCAGATCAACCTGGGGGGGGGAAGCTTTCTTT.

This clone was picked up one time. The rearrangement links TRBV3-1 (or the pseudogene TRBV3-2) to TRBJ2-2, with 7 bases that match TRBD2. Germline loops: CDR1 LGHDT, CDR2 YNNKEL (reference sequence). The CDR3 loop spans 16 amino acids. V trimming: 6 bases; J trimming: 4 bases; junction bases outside the gene matches: 11. CDR3: CASSTRERGPTGELFF. The DNA of the CDR3 is TGTGCCAGCAGTACTAGGGAGCGGGGACCCACCGGGGAGCTGTTTTTT.

This clone came up once. This chain joins TRBV24-1 and TRBJ2-5; 9 nucleotides match TRBD2. V dropped 4 bases and J dropped 5; count of bases not matched to a gene: 16. CDR3 size: 18 residues. Germline CDR1 and CDR2: KGHDR and SFDVKD. Written as DNA, the CDR3 is TGTGCCACCAGTGACCCGAAGGGTCTAGCGGGATCGGGCGAGACCCAGTACTTC. As protein: CATSDPKGLAGSGETQYF.

This sequence joins TRBV5-1 and TRBJ2-1, with 7 bases fitting TRBD1. Germline CDR1 and CDR2: SGHRS and YFSETQ. V shed 1 base and J 4 bases; nucleotides not matched to a gene: 5. This CDR3 is built from 15 residues. CDR3 sequence: CASSLIGTVYNEQFF. The CDR3 nucleotides read TGCGCCAGCAGCTTGATAGGGACAGTATACAATGAGCAGTTCTTC.

The J gene is TRBJ2-5, the V gene TRBV5-1; TRBD2 aligns across 15 bases. The CDR3 runs 18 residues. Looked up from germline, CDR1 is SGHRS and CDR2 is YFSETQ. Trimming cost V 3 bases and J 5 bases; bases outside gene matches: 11. DNA for the CDR3: TGCGCCAGCAGCTCTAGGCGGACTAGCGGGGGGGCGAGGGAGACCCAGTACTTC. It encodes CASSSRRTSGGARETQYF.

V is TRBV6-6 and J is TRBJ2-7; no reliable D call. V lost 0 bases and J 7 bases, leaving 7 bases between the germline ends. Per the germline V gene, CDR1 is MNHNY and CDR2 is SVGAGI (reference sequence). The CDR3 covers 12 residues. The DNA of the CDR3 is TGTGCCAGCAGTTACTCGAACGGGGAGCAGTACGTC. As protein: CASSYSNGEQYV.

This rearrangement joins TRBV6-5 to TRBJ2-3, with D possibly matching TRBD1 (6 bases). V lost 6 bases, J lost 2 bases, and 15 bases lay in between. The CDR3 has 15 residues. Looked up from germline, CDR1 is MNHEY and CDR2 is SVGAGI. The CDR3 nucleotides are TGTGCCAGCAGCCTAGTGCGACAGGTCACAGATACGCAGTATTTT. It is translated as CASSLVRQVTDTQYF.

The chain combines TRBV5-1 with TRBJ2-1, with 11 bases that match TRBD2. Per germline, CDR1 SGHRS and CDR2 YFSETQ. The CDR3 extends over 15 amino acids. Trimming removed 4 bases from V and 7 bases from J; junction bases left unmatched: 7. The DNA of the CDR3 is TGCGCCAGCAGCGTTAGCGGGGGGGCTATTAATGAGCAGTTCTTC. Residues: CASSVSGGAINEQFF.

V and J are TRBV6-6 and TRBJ2-7, with D perhaps TRBD1 (6 bases). Between the trimmed V and J ends, which lost 6 bases and 1 base, there was a span of 10 bases. CDR1 MNHNY and CDR2 SVGAGI come from the germline V gene (reference sequence). This CDR3 is 13 amino acids long. DNA for the CDR3: TGTGCCAGCAGCCTAGGACAGTCCTACGAGCAGTACGTC. Its protein product is CASSLGQSYEQYV.